This TCR beta chain is drawn from a study of blood T cell repertoires in COVID-19. Study overall: Sites across the United States, Italy and Spain contributed samples from acute and convalescent COVID-19. From T cells, B-cell-depleted T cells, or PBMCs came the material, which was cDNA or gDNA.

Original methodology: For nucleated cells, counts were estimated from reference gene primer amplification. Only in-frame clones appear in the TCRdb table, and some are missing; sequencing was by immunoSEQ multiplex PCR. V and J calls and clone size come straight from that table; D and trimming were deduced from the DNA. Of more than 150,000 clones listed, less than 90% are singletons. The CDR3 covers 13 residues. The germline V gene has CDR1 SQVTM and CDR2 ANQGSEA. V lost 8 bases, J lost 5 bases, and 18 bases lay in between. This clonotype was obtained from a man in his 70s with active or convalescent COVID-19. The rearrangement links TRBV29-1 to TRBJ1-2; D not certain. Material for sequencing was peripheral blood. In nucleotides, the CDR3 is TGCAGCACCCGCCGACAAGCCCTTTATGGCTACACCTTC. Translated: CSTRRQALYGYTF.